One sample yielded the 8 T cell receptor beta chains listed below, sequenced in a study of cytomegalovirus exposure and HLA in healthy donors. PCR employed 60 Vbeta and 13 Jbeta primers. Repertoires were generated with immunoSEQ multiplex PCR, while TCRdb's copy carries only in-frame clones and drops some. The sample includes around 200,000 clones, around three quarters of them seen just once. Sequencing input: PBMCs. These receptors all come from a woman aged 25-40 years in good health and CMV-seropositive.

This rearrangement joins TRBV27 to TRBJ1-2; 7 nucleotides line up with TRBD1. V trimming: 3 bases; J trimming: 7 bases; junction bases outside the gene matches: 8. This CDR3 is built from 14 residues. CDR1 and CDR2 (germline): MNHEY, SMNVEV (reference sequence). In DNA form, the CDR3 reads TGTGCCAGCAGTTTTAGTGACAGGGTTTCTGGCTACACCTTC. This sequence encodes CASSFSDRVSGYTF.

The V call is TRBV7-6, the J call TRBJ2-1; 9 nucleotides agree with TRBD1. The CDR3 spans 17 residues. Germline CDR1 and CDR2: SGHVS and FNYEAQ. J lost 2 bases, V lost 1 base, and 6 bases had no gene match. CDR3 residues: CASSLGNRGQTYNEQFF. CDR3 nucleotide sequence: TGTGCCAGCAGCTTAGGGAACAGGGGGCAGACCTACAATGAGCAGTTCTTC.

On this clone: At one end, the junction sequence differs from germline, possibly due to a read error. The CDR3 sequence is CARSWGWDSGLGLLF. CDR3 bases: TGTGCCAGAAGCTGGGGGTGGGACAGCGGACTTGGGCTTCTCTTT. V and J are TRBV5-3 and TRBJ1-1; TRBD1 agrees at 7 bases. TRBV5-3 falls under the ORF class, with uncertain function. The CDR3 covers 15 residues.

V and J are TRBV28 and TRBJ2-7; TRBD1 matches at 9 bases. CDR3 size: 14 residues. Germline V gene lookup returns CDR1 MDHEN and CDR2 SYDVKM. V lost 5 bases to trimming and J lost 4 bases; unmatched junction nucleotides: 6. The CDR3 coding sequence is TGTGCCAGCAGTCGACAGGGGGGATTATACGAGCAGTACTTC. Protein sequence: CASSRQGGLYEQYF.

The V call is TRBV9, the J call TRBJ2-1; 8 nucleotides match TRBD2. Losses at the gene ends were 1 base for V and 4 bases for J; bases not matched to a gene: 4. The CDR3 loop spans 15 amino acids. Germline V gene lookup returns CDR1 SGDLS and CDR2 YYNGEE. CDR3 sequence (DNA): TGTGCCAGCAGCGTATTTAGCGGGATATACAATGAGCAGTTCTTC. Its protein is CASSVFSGIYNEQFF.

The rearrangement joins TRBV7-2 to TRBJ2-7, with 9 nucleotides matching TRBD2. Germline trimming cut 0 bases from V and 2 bases from J; bases unmatched to any gene: 2. The germline V gene encodes CDR1 SGHTA and CDR2 FQGNSA. This CDR3 has 15 residues. CDR3 sequence: CASSLAAGGAYEQYF. The CDR3 nucleotides read TGTGCCAGCAGCTTAGCGGCGGGAGGGGCCTACGAGCAGTACTTC.

This clone was counted once. The gene calls are TRBV29-1 and TRBJ2-7, with D uncertain. The CDR3 has 12 residues. Germline CDR1 SQVTM, CDR2 ANQGSEA. The CDR3 loop is CTSIRRRGEQYF. CDR3 DNA: TGCACTAGTATCCGGCGACGCGGCGAGCAGTACTTC.

The table lists this clone with a few counts. The chain couples TRBV11-2 to TRBJ1-1; 10 nucleotides align to TRBD1. The CDR3 covers 13 residues. The V and J ends lost 3 bases and 7 bases, in that order; junction bases with no gene match: 2. In germline, CDR1 is SGHAT, CDR2 FQNNGV. CDR3 DNA: TGTGCCAGCAGCTTCGGGACAGGGGTTGAAGCTTTCTTT. This sequence encodes CASSFGTGVEAFF.